Listed below are T cell receptor beta chains from one sample, sequenced in a study of T cell changes during pregnancy in multiple sclerosis. The table came from immunoSEQ multiplex PCR; TCRdb's copy has only in-frame clones and leaves some out. This table has roughly 80,000 clones, 93% appearing once. Sequenced material: peripheral blood, taken in the second trimester of pregnancy. The receptors come from a female donor with multiple sclerosis, enrolled in a pregnancy study. CDR3s include the opening cysteine and the closing phenylalanine or tryptophan. D genes are given only for firm matches. Clone size is given for some rows only: seen once, a few or many times, or a class if the clone is expanded.

abundance: NA; d_gene: NA; j_gene: TRBJ1-5; v_gene: TRBV2; len: 13; CDR3nt: TGTGCCAGCACTAACAGGGAAAATCAGCCCCAGCATTTT; CDR3aa: CASTNRENQPQHF
abundance: NA; d_gene: NA; j_gene: TRBJ1-1; v_gene: TRBV14; len: 14; CDR3nt: TGTGCCAGCAGCCCGTTAGATTGGAACACTGAAGCTTTCTTT; CDR3aa: CASSPLDWNTEAFF
abundance: NA; d_gene: NA; j_gene: TRBJ1-5; v_gene: TRBV6-1; len: 15; CDR3nt: TGTGCCAGCTCTCCAGGCGAAACCACCCGTCAGCCCCAGCATTTT; CDR3aa: CASSPGETTRQPQHF
abundance: NA; d_gene: TRBD1; j_gene: TRBJ2-3; v_gene: TRBV29-1; len: 13; CDR3nt: TGCAGCGTTTCTGGGACAGTCACAGATACGCAGTATTTT; CDR3aa: CSVSGTVTDTQYF
abundance: NA; d_gene: NA; j_gene: TRBJ2-1; v_gene: TRBV9; len: 15; CDR3nt: TGTGCCAGCAGCGTCGGTCGAGGGACCTACAATGAGCAGTTCTTC; CDR3aa: CASSVGRGTYNEQFF
abundance: once; d_gene: NA; j_gene: TRBJ1-1; v_gene: TRBV27; len: 13; CDR3nt: TGTGCCAGCTGGGGGACATTAACCTCTGAAGCTTTCTTT; CDR3aa: CASWGTLTSEAFF
abundance: NA; d_gene: TRBD1; j_gene: TRBJ2-3; v_gene: TRBV15; len: 14; CDR3nt: TGTGCCACCCGCGACAGGGCCGGGACAGATACGCAGTATTTT; CDR3aa: CATRDRAGTDTQYF
abundance: NA; d_gene: NA; j_gene: TRBJ2-2; v_gene: TRBV7-2; len: 15; CDR3nt: TGTGCCAGCAGCTTAGCGCTAGGTGGGACCGGGGAGCTGTTTTTT; CDR3aa: CASSLALGGTGELFF
abundance: NA; d_gene: NA; j_gene: TRBJ2-1; v_gene: TRBV5-6; len: 14; CDR3nt: TGTGCCAGCAGCTTGGTCAGGGCCAACAATGAGCAGTTCTTC; CDR3aa: CASSLVRANNEQFF
abundance: NA; d_gene: NA; j_gene: TRBJ1-2; v_gene: TRBV30; len: 15; CDR3nt: TGTGCCTGGAGGTCGGGTCGATGGGAGAAGGTCGGCTACACCTTC; CDR3aa: CAWRSGRWEKVGYTF
abundance: few; d_gene: TRBD1; j_gene: TRBJ2-7; v_gene: TRBV5-5; len: 15; CDR3nt: TGTGCCAGCAGCTTCGACATACAAACAGGGGGAGAGCAGTACTTC; CDR3aa: CASSFDIQTGGEQYF
abundance: NA; d_gene: NA; j_gene: TRBJ2-1; v_gene: TRBV5-5; len: 15; CDR3nt: TGTGCCAGCAGCCTGGACTGGAGCTCCTACAATGAGCAGTTCTTC; CDR3aa: CASSLDWSSYNEQFF
abundance: few; d_gene: NA; j_gene: TRBJ1-6; v_gene: TRBV5-1; len: 16; CDR3nt: TGCGCCAGCAGCCCCAAAGCGGGGGAAGATAATTCACCCCTCCACTTT; CDR3aa: CASSPKAGEDNSPLHF
abundance: NA; d_gene: NA; j_gene: TRBJ2-1; v_gene: TRBV7-7; len: 14; CDR3nt: TGTGCTAGCAGCTTAGACAAGGGGGGGGGTGAGCAGTTCTTC; CDR3aa: CASSLDKGGGEQFF
abundance: NA; d_gene: NA; j_gene: TRBJ2-5; v_gene: TRBV6-5; len: 14; CDR3nt: TGTGCCAGCAGTTACTTAAGGGGGACAGAGACCCAGTACTTC; CDR3aa: CASSYLRGTETQYF
abundance: NA; d_gene: TRBD1; j_gene: TRBJ2-7; v_gene: TRBV7-6; len: 16; CDR3nt: TGTGCCAGCAGTAAAGGCGTCAGGGGGCTCGGTTACGAGCAGTACTTC; CDR3aa: CASSKGVRGLGYEQYF
abundance: NA; d_gene: NA; j_gene: TRBJ1-3; v_gene: TRBV5-4; len: 16; CDR3nt: TGTGCCAGCAGCGCTCGGGGGACGAATGTCGGAAACACCATATATTTT; CDR3aa: CASSARGTNVGNTIYF
abundance: NA; d_gene: NA; j_gene: TRBJ2-7; v_gene: TRBV6-1; len: 15; CDR3nt: TGTGCCAGCAGTGAGTGGTCAGGGGCCTCCTACGAGCAGTACTTC; CDR3aa: CASSEWSGASYEQYF
abundance: NA; d_gene: NA; j_gene: TRBJ2-7; v_gene: TRBV4-1; len: 13; CDR3nt: TGCGCCAGCAGCCAAGGGGGTAGCGGCGAGCAGTACTTC; CDR3aa: CASSQGGSGEQYF
abundance: NA; d_gene: NA; j_gene: TRBJ1-6; v_gene: TRBV28; len: 15; CDR3nt: TGTGCCAGCAGCCCTCTTGACAGTTTAAATTCACCCCTCCACTTT; CDR3aa: CASSPLDSLNSPLHF
abundance: NA; d_gene: TRBD1; j_gene: TRBJ2-7; v_gene: TRBV5-4; len: 15; CDR3nt: TGTGCCAGCAGCTCCCCCGGGACAGGGTACTACGAGCAGTACTTC; CDR3aa: CASSSPGTGYYEQYF
abundance: NA; d_gene: TRBD2; j_gene: TRBJ2-1; v_gene: TRBV7-8; len: 18; CDR3nt: TGTGCCAGCAGCTTGGGGACTAGTGCTACGAGCTCCTACAATGAGCAGTTCTTC; CDR3aa: CASSLGTSATSSYNEQFF
abundance: NA; d_gene: NA; j_gene: TRBJ1-4; v_gene: TRBV5-6; len: 12; CDR3nt: TGTGCCAGCAGCTCGACAGATCGAAAACTGTTTTTT; CDR3aa: CASSSTDRKLFF
abundance: NA; d_gene: TRBD1; j_gene: TRBJ1-5; v_gene: TRBV7-2; len: 15; CDR3nt: TGTGCGGCAGCTAGGGACAGCCGCGTCAATCAGCCCCAGCATTTT; CDR3aa: CAAARDSRVNQPQHF
abundance: NA; d_gene: NA; j_gene: TRBJ2-5; v_gene: TRBV13; len: 13; CDR3nt: TGTGCCAGCAGCTTGGGGAGGCAAGAGACCCAGTACTTC; CDR3aa: CASSLGRQETQYF
abundance: NA; d_gene: TRBD1; j_gene: TRBJ1-1; v_gene: TRBV19; len: 15; CDR3nt: TGTGCCAGTAGTCCCCGGACAGGCTCAAACACTGAAGCTTTCTTT; CDR3aa: CASSPRTGSNTEAFF
abundance: NA; d_gene: TRBD2; j_gene: TRBJ2-3; v_gene: TRBV2; len: 15; CDR3nt: TGTGCCAGCGGCCAACTAGCGAGACGCACAGATACGCAGTATTTT; CDR3aa: CASGQLARRTDTQYF
abundance: NA; d_gene: TRBD1; j_gene: TRBJ1-5; v_gene: TRBV11-2; len: 16; CDR3nt: TGTGCCAGCAGCCCAGGACAGGGGTCTGTAAATCAGCCCCAGCATTTT; CDR3aa: CASSPGQGSVNQPQHF
abundance: NA; d_gene: NA; j_gene: TRBJ1-4; v_gene: TRBV29-1; len: 11; CDR3nt: TGCAGCGTGGGTGACAGAGAAAAACTGTTTTTT; CDR3aa: CSVGDREKLFF
abundance: NA; d_gene: NA; j_gene: TRBJ2-3; v_gene: TRBV19; len: 15; CDR3nt: TGTGCCAGTAGTATTAGTATATGGACTGAGGGTACGCAGTATTTT; CDR3aa: CASSISIWTEGTQYF
abundance: NA; d_gene: TRBD2; j_gene: TRBJ2-1; v_gene: TRBV7-3; len: 16; CDR3nt: TGTGCCAGCAGCTTGGGACTAGCGGGGGGGCACAATGAGCAGTTCTTC; CDR3aa: CASSLGLAGGHNEQFF
abundance: NA; d_gene: NA; j_gene: TRBJ1-2; v_gene: TRBV7-9; len: 15; CDR3nt: TGTGCCAGCTTCGGGGGTAGATACGGGGAAAATGGCTACACCTTC; CDR3aa: CASFGGRYGENGYTF
abundance: NA; d_gene: TRBD1; j_gene: TRBJ2-7; v_gene: TRBV9; len: 13; CDR3nt: TGTGCCAGCAGCGGGGGACAGTCCGCTAAGCAGTACTTC; CDR3aa: CASSGGQSAKQYF
abundance: NA; d_gene: NA; j_gene: TRBJ2-2; v_gene: TRBV5-1; len: 15; CDR3nt: TGCGCCAGCATCCCGGGGACAACGAACACCGGGGAGCTGTTTTTT; CDR3aa: CASIPGTTNTGELFF
abundance: NA; d_gene: NA; j_gene: TRBJ2-1; v_gene: TRBV27; len: 14; CDR3nt: TGTGCCAGCAGCTCGCGGCAGCCCTCGGATGAGCAGTTCTTC; CDR3aa: CASSSRQPSDEQFF
abundance: NA; d_gene: TRBD1; j_gene: TRBJ2-5; v_gene: TRBV7-9; len: 17; CDR3nt: TGTGCCAGCAGCTTAGTATTGAGGACAGGGGGCGCCGAGACCCAGTACTTC; CDR3aa: CASSLVLRTGGAETQYF
abundance: NA; d_gene: TRBD1; j_gene: TRBJ2-7; v_gene: TRBV5-1; len: 13; CDR3nt: TGCGCCAGCAGCTGGGACAGGGCCTACGAGCAGTACTTC; CDR3aa: CASSWDRAYEQYF
abundance: NA; d_gene: NA; j_gene: TRBJ1-2; v_gene: TRBV14; len: 12; CDR3nt: TGTGCCAGCAGCGGGCAGGCGTGGGGCTACACCTTC; CDR3aa: CASSGQAWGYTF
abundance: once; d_gene: NA; j_gene: TRBJ1-3; v_gene: TRBV7-9; len: 14; CDR3nt: TGTGCCAGCTTGGGGGCACATCATGGAAACACCATATATTTT; CDR3aa: CASLGAHHGNTIYF